This T cell receptor (beta chain) was retrieved from a study of T cell responses to AZD1222 COVID-19 vaccine. Study-wide points: Variant regions that are unmutated are reportedly the target of nearly half of spike-specific TCRs. In a largely white British group with more females than males, clonal diversity was possibly underestimated.

Timing groups of about 4 and about 12 weeks for second doses were pooled. The table came from immunoSEQ multiplex PCR; TCRdb's copy has only in-frame clones and leaves some out. This sample has under 85,000 clones; 90% occur once, and the top ten carry about 3.5%. Worth noting for this clone: Its specificity is not known.

V lost 8 bases, J lost 11 bases, and 24 bases lay in between. Germline assignment: CDR1 SQVTM and CDR2 ANQGSEA. The CDR3 has 13 amino acids. The V gene is TRBV29-1, the J gene TRBJ1-1; D may be TRBD1 (5 bases). This clonotype was sampled from an adult who received the AZD1222 COVID-19 vaccine. The specimen comprised peripheral blood, sampled 28 days after the second AZD1222 dose. CDR3: CSLYLRGSRGAFF. CDR3 DNA sequence: TGCAGCCTCTACCTGAGGGGATCCCGAGGGGCTTTCTTT. Looking up the rest from reference TRBV29-1 and TRBJ1-1 gives the full variable domain: SAVISQKPSRDICQRGTSLTIQCQVDSQVTMMFWYRQQPGQSLTLIATANQGSEATYESGFVIDKFPISRPNLTFSTLTVSNMSPEDSSIYLCSLYLRGSRGAFFGQGTRLTVV.